This T cell receptor (beta chain) was found in a study of immune heterogeneity within non-small cell lung tumors. Turning to the study itself: Histologically, a few tumors were squamous cell carcinomas and about 11 were non-squamous carcinomas. The remaining 1 tumor was not otherwise specified. Study-wide findings and caveats: The study found that local T-cell clonality correlated moderately but significantly with local tumor mutational burden (R about 0.33).

The CDR3 consists of 14 residues. V was pared by 4 bases and J by 0 bases, with 7 bases between. Germline CDR1 reads SEHNR; CDR2 reads FQNEAQ (reference sequence). Multiplex PCR relied on 32 V and 13 J primers to amplify TCR beta CDR3. One entry per CDR3 protein results from TCRdb running MiXCR on the multiplex PCR reads. The repertoire holds around 19,000 distinct CDR3 sequences, with 25% to 35% as singletons. Details on this clonotype: Antigen: not known.

Genomic DNA from bulk tumor acted as the template, and about 550 ng was loaded per sample. Primary tumors were biopsied several times each, far apart, intraoperatively. The cohort was untreated, with newly diagnosed non-small cell lung cancer undergoing curative surgery. Sample: lung tumor tissue. The sequence was collected from a man in his forties with non-small cell lung cancer. The genes are TRBV7-9 and TRBJ1-5, with D unclear. The CDR3 sequence is CASSSTNSNQPQHF. The CDR3 coding sequence is TGTGCCAGCAGCTCGACAAATAGCAATCAGCCCCAGCATTTT.